One sample yielded the 2 T cell receptor beta chains listed below, sequenced in a study of blood T cell repertoires in COVID-19. TCRdb keeps only in-frame clones here, not all; method: immunoSEQ multiplex PCR. The repertoire holds around 35,000 clones, with over 75% as singletons. Sequencing was performed on peripheral blood. The receptors here all came from a human donor in a cohort sampled during active COVID-19.

This clone has just a few counts. The chain has TRBV7-2 and TRBJ1-5; no clear D gene. V lost 5 bases and J lost 9, with 11 bases in between. The CDR3 spans 12 residues. In germline, CDR1 is SGHTA, CDR2 FQGNSA. The DNA of the CDR3 is TGTGCCAGCAGCGCCCCGCGGGGGCCCCAGCATTTT. It specifies CASSAPRGPQHF.

The chain carries TRBV11-2 and TRBJ2-7; weak D call: TRBD2 (6 bases). Germline-derived CDR1 and CDR2 are SGHAT and FQNNGV. The CDR3 has 13 residues. Trimming took 7 bases from V and 5 from J, leaving 15 bases between them. The CDR3 DNA is TGTGCCAGCACCGGACCGGGCGGGGACGAGCAGTACTTC. This gives the protein CASTGPGGDEQYF. The variable domain in full, completed from reference TRBV11-2 and TRBJ2-7, reads EAGVAQSPRYKIIEKRQSVAFWCNPISGHATLYWYQQILGQGPKLLIQFQNNGVVDDSQLPKDRFSAERLKGVDSTLKIQPAKLEDSAVYLCASTGPGGDEQYFGPGTRLTVT.